This entry features one T cell receptor (beta chain) sequence. This clonotype was detected ten times or more. There is no known antigen for this receptor. No clone much larger than this one lies a single base away; base qualities are absent. This specimen belongs to a study of CD8 T cells in ankylosing spondylitis (TCRdb year 2017). For the study in its entirety: The study set out to find disease-linked TCR variants by profiling T cell receptor beta repertoires in ankylosing spondylitis patients and healthy donors. The whole study cohort included over a hundred healthy donors and 20 to 25 ankylosing spondylitis patients. Peripheral blood was sampled, and synovial fluid was additionally collected from ankylosing spondylitis patients. The research as a whole found: Some of the motif variants had been reported before in the synovial fluid and blood of reactive arthritis patients, a finding that suggests common disease-initiation mechanisms. A CD8+ phenotype was shown by the disease-linked clones, which were found at relatively low frequencies in peripheral blood. A TCR beta motif of several highly homologous amino acid variants appeared characteristic of blood from ankylosing spondylitis patients. The disease-linked clones were reported to be significantly enriched in matched synovial fluid samples from ankylosing spondylitis patients.

TCRdb lists the instrument as Illumina HiSeq 2500. Quantitative 5'-RACE with molecular barcodes was the method used to prepare the TCR beta libraries. Per the authors' processing: Disease-linked TCR variants were identified with a new computational method built on a probabilistic model of VDJ rearrangement. Starting from the raw public reads, TCRdb applied fastp trimming at Q25, assembled clones with MiXCR and retained in-frame beta chains. Every distinct CDR3 protein forms one entry, paired with its most common genes and DNA. TCRdb's processing, not the authors' own work, is the source of the V and J calls. A total of 250,000 to 400,000 distinct CDR3 sequences appear in this sample, roughly 12% of them only once. In total, the top ten clones hold 9.1% of the sample. The germline ends are 12 bases apart after V is trimmed by 7 bases and J by 1 base. The CDR3 has 14 amino acids, counting the end cysteine and phenylalanine. Of the read, only the CDR3 DNA is kept; its 42 bases are in frame from base 1. For CDR1 and CDR2, the germline V gene lists MNHNS and SASEGT.

Sequencing used blood, either unsorted or a sorted T cell fraction (not recorded which). In this chain, TRBV6-1 is recombined with TRBJ2-3, and the D gene may be TRBD2, 7 bases matching. The source of this sequence is a female donor with ankylosing spondylitis or in good health (not recorded which). CDR3 loop: CASMRGGGTDTQYF. The DNA reads TGTGCCAGCATGAGGGGGGGAGGCACAGATACGCAGTATTTT.